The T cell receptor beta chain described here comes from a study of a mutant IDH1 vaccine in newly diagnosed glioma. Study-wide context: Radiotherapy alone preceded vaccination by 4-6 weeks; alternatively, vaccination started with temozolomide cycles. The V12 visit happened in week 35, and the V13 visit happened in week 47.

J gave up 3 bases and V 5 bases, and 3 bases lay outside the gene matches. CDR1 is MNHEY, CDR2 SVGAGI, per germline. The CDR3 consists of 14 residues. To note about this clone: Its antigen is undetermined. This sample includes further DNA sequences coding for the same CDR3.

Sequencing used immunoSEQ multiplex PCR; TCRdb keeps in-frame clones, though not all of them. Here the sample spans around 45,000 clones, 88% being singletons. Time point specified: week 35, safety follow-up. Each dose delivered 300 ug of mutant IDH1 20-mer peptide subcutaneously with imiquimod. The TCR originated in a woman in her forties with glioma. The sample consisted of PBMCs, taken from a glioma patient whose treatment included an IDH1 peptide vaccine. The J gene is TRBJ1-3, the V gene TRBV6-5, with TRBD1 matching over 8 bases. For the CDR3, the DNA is TGTGCCAGCAGTCCAGGGGGCAGTGGAAACACCATATATTTT. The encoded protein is CASSPGGSGNTIYF.